The entry below describes one T cell receptor (beta chain). Its antigen remains unidentified. Losses at the gene ends were 4 bases for V and 2 bases for J; bases not matched to a gene: 11. The CDR3 spans 16 residues. The germline CDR1 and CDR2 sequences are SQVTM and ANQGSEA. PCR used 60 Vbeta primers and 13 Jbeta primers. Some clones are missing from TCRdb's copy, which holds only in-frame ones; the method was immunoSEQ multiplex PCR. This sample carries about 150,000 clones, about three fifths of them seen once, and the ten largest clones take roughly 6.8%. The sample originates from a study of cytomegalovirus exposure and HLA in healthy donors. Study-wide background: Out of about 180 million T cells, an earlier analysis found some 120 million unique TCR beta sequences in total. Among 398 genotyped donors, roughly 80% fell in the Caucasian-associated ancestry cluster.

Study conclusions and caveats: Some segments of the V type, notably TRBV6-2 and TRBV6-3, were excluded as indistinguishable. Three CMV-associated chains proved CMV antigen-specific in vitro.

This sequence was found in a woman in her fifties or sixties in good health and CMV-seropositive. The chain carries TRBV29-1 and TRBJ2-1; TRBD2 matches 7 bases. What was sequenced was PBMCs. CDR3 sequence reads: CSVGGRAGVAYNEQFF. CDR3 nucleotide sequence: TGCAGCGTTGGCGGGCGGGCGGGAGTGGCCTACAATGAGCAGTTCTTC.